Each of the 2 T cell receptor beta chains below was sequenced from the same sample in a study of CD8 T cells in Susac syndrome. Reverse transcription of roughly 0.45 to 1 ug RNA was carried out with random hexamers. TCRdb independently ran MiXCR on the immunoSEQ multiplex PCR reads; one entry per CDR3 protein. The profile shows about 250,000 distinct CDR3 sequences, just under 95% of them singletons. The specimen sequenced was CD4+ T cells from PBMCs. Receptors originate from a human donor with multiple sclerosis.

This chain links TRBV29-1 with TRBJ2-7; D may correspond to TRBD1 or TRBD2 (5 bases each). Per germline, CDR1 SQVTM and CDR2 ANQGSEA. This CDR3 has 12 amino acids. The ends were cut back, 6 bases at V and 6 bases at J, with 15 bases in the middle. CDR3: CSVIGTECEQYF. Here the CDR3 DNA reads TGCAGCGTAATCGGGACGGAATGCGAGCAGTACTTC.

The rearrangement links TRBV11-3 to TRBJ1-3, with 9 positions matching TRBD1. With V trimmed by 5 bases and J by 3 bases, 8 bases remained unmatched. Germline CDR1 SGHNT, CDR2 YENEEA. This CDR3 contains 16 residues. CDR3 region: CASSVGQGSGGNTIYF. The CDR3 bases are TGTGCCAGCAGCGTAGGACAGGGGAGCGGTGGAAACACCATATATTTT.